This TCR beta chain was captured by sequencing in a study of shared clonotypes between healthy human individuals. The authors distributed each subset's genomic DNA evenly over several immunoSEQ plates. TCRdb's copy holds only in-frame clones and misses some; the assay was immunoSEQ multiplex PCR. The sample carries a few million clones, more than 80% recorded once. CDR3 length: 15 amino acids. The V gene end was trimmed by 6 bases and the J gene end by 4 bases; junction bases not matched to a gene: 7. CDR1 MNHEY and CDR2 SVGAGI come from the germline V gene. This TCR came from a man in his late teens or twenties in good health. Sequenced material: naive CD4+ T cells sorted from blood. Subset indicated: CD45RA+ positively selected. The rearrangement uses TRBV6-5 and TRBJ1-2, with 11 positions matching TRBD1. CDR3 region: CASRTGQGAGYGYTF. CDR3 DNA: TGTGCCAGCAGAACCGGACAGGGGGCTGGCTATGGCTACACCTTC.